Listed below are T cell receptor beta chains from one sample, sequenced in a study of T cell clones after liver transplantation. Sequenced by immunoSEQ multiplex PCR; TCRdb stores in-frame clones only, minus some. The sample records over 5,500 clones, roughly 85% being singletons. The starting material was CD8+ T cells from blood, obtained 24 months after liver transplant. These receptors were collected from a human patient who received a liver transplant. Some T cells may be provided by the graft donor. Each CDR3 is given with its conserved first and last residue. D genes are given only for firm matches. Not all rows give a size; the values are once, few, many and, for expanded clones, a class.

j_gene,v_gene,abundance,d_gene,len,CDR3nt,CDR3aa
TRBJ2-7,TRBV28,-,-,15,TGTGCCAGCAGCCGGACCGTGGGGGGGCATAGGGAGCAGTACTTC,CASSRTVGGHREQYF
TRBJ1-1,TRBV11-2,-,TRBD1,16,TGTGCCAGCAGCTCTACAGGGGCCCCTGGTAACACTGAAGCTTTCTTT,CASSSTGAPGNTEAFF
TRBJ2-7,TRBV7-9,-,-,11,TGTGCCAGCAGCTTATCCGACGAGCAGTACTTC,CASSLSDEQYF
TRBJ2-1,TRBV28,-,TRBD2,15,TGTGCCAGCACGGGGGGAGCGGGAGGGCCAAATGAGCAGTTCTTC,CASTGGAGGPNEQFF
TRBJ2-3,TRBV9,-,-,15,TGTGCCAGCAGCGTAGAGGCCCTAAACACAGATACGCAGTATTTT,CASSVEALNTDTQYF
TRBJ1-5,TRBV29-1,-,-,12,TGCAGCGTTGGGGCGAGCAATCAGCCCCAGCATTTT,CSVGASNQPQHF
TRBJ2-3,TRBV28,-,-,14,TGTGCCAGCAGTTTTGTCAGGGACTCCAGTACGCAGTATTTT,CASSFVRDSSTQYF
TRBJ2-7,TRBV7-9,-,-,11,TGTGCCAGCAGCTCCTCAGATGAGCAGTACTTC,CASSSSDEQYF
TRBJ2-3,TRBV7-2,few,-,18,TGTGCCAGCAGCTTAGGGGAGTCTAGCGCTCCCTTCACAGATACGCAGTATTTT,CASSLGESSAPFTDTQYF
TRBJ2-6,TRBV28,-,-,18,TGTGCCAGCAGTTCCGGGATCTTGACACAAAGTCGGGCCAACGTCCTGACTTTC,CASSSGILTQSRANVLTF
TRBJ2-1,TRBV7-9,-,-,11,TGTGCCAGCAGAAAGGACAATGAGCAGTTCTTC,CASRKDNEQFF
TRBJ2-7,TRBV7-8,-,-,14,TGTGCCAGCAGCTTAGGGACAGCTTCCTACGAGCAGTACTTC,CASSLGTASYEQYF
TRBJ1-1,TRBV5-1,-,-,12,TGCGCCAGCAGCTCGGAGGCAAGTGAAGCTTTCTTT,CASSSEASEAFF
TRBJ2-4,TRBV5-5,-,TRBD1,17,TGTGCCAGCAGCTTTCCCTTGAGACCCCCAGGGGGAAACATTCAGTACTTC,CASSFPLRPPGGNIQYF
TRBJ1-5,TRBV15,-,-,15,TGTGCCACCAGCAGTGGAAGGGGGGGGGAACAGCCCCAGCATTTT,CATSSGRGGEQPQHF
TRBJ1-3,TRBV7-8,-,-,12,TGTGCCAGCGGGGGAACTGGAAACACCATATATTTT,CASGGTGNTIYF
TRBJ1-2,TRBV5-1,-,TRBD1,13,TGCGCCAGCAGGTCGGGACAGGGCGAGGGCTACACCTTC,CASRSGQGEGYTF
TRBJ2-5,TRBV19,-,TRBD1,15,TGTGCCAGTACCCTAGGGGGCGGATTCCAAGAGACCCAGTACTTC,CASTLGGGFQETQYF
TRBJ2-1,TRBV7-3,-,TRBD1,15,TGTGCCAGCAGCCCTTGGACAGGGGGGAACAATGAGCAGTTCTTC,CASSPWTGGNNEQFF
TRBJ2-7,TRBV27,-,TRBD1,14,TGTGCCAGCAGTCTTGGACAGGGTATCTACGAGCAGTACTTC,CASSLGQGIYEQYF
TRBJ1-1,TRBV7-9,-,-,15,TGTGCCAGCAGCTCCCCGGGGGGTGTCAACACTGAAGCTTTCTTT,CASSSPGGVNTEAFF
TRBJ2-3,TRBV9,-,TRBD1,16,TGTGCCAGCAGCGTAGGTGAGAGGGGGCCCACAGATACGCAGTATTTT,CASSVGERGPTDTQYF
TRBJ2-7,TRBV4-1,-,TRBD1,14,TGCGCCAGCAGTCTCGGGACAGGGACCTACGAGCAGTACTTC,CASSLGTGTYEQYF
TRBJ1-6,TRBV7-9,-,TRBD1,16,TGTGCCAGCAGCTTACATGACAGGGGGGCTGGTTCACCCCTCCACTTT,CASSLHDRGAGSPLHF
TRBJ2-1,TRBV6-1,-,-,14,TGTGCCAGCAGTGAGGTCCAGCTCTTCAATGAGCAGTTCTTC,CASSEVQLFNEQFF
TRBJ2-7,TRBV11-3,-,-,14,TGTGCCAGCAGCCCGAGCAGGTGGACCTACGAGCAGTACTTC,CASSPSRWTYEQYF
TRBJ2-3,TRBV18,-,-,16,TGTGCCAGCTCACCATCAGAGGACCTACTCTGGAATACGCAGTATTTT,CASSPSEDLLWNTQYF